This is a list of T cell receptor beta chains from one sample in a study of blood T cells in healthy people across ages. TCRdb analysed the 5' RACE reads with MiXCR anew, one entry per CDR3 protein. The table includes under 2,000,000 distinct CDR3 sequences, around half detected once. Sequenced: blood. These TCRs come from a middle-aged woman in good health. Both conserved end residues are part of each CDR3. Fields, in order: V gene, clone size, J gene, D gene, CDR3 DNA, CDR3 protein. The D gene is left open where the match is weak. Clone size, where shown, is once, few, many, or a class for clones that have expanded.

v_call: TRBV7-2; clone_size: NA; j_call: TRBJ1-1; d_call: NA; cdr3_nt: TGTGCCAGCAGTTATGACCGTCCTACTCGGAACACTGAAGCTTTCTTT; cdr3_aa: CASSYDRPTRNTEAFF
v_call: TRBV4-1; clone_size: NA; j_call: TRBJ2-3; d_call: NA; cdr3_nt: TGCGCCAGCAGCCACCTAAACGTAGGGGCCACAGATACGCAGTATTTT; cdr3_aa: CASSHLNVGATDTQYF
v_call: TRBV27; clone_size: many; j_call: TRBJ1-5; d_call: TRBD1; cdr3_nt: TGTGCCAGCAGTCTACAGGGGTTGGGCAATCAGCCCCAGCATTTT; cdr3_aa: CASSLQGLGNQPQHF
v_call: TRBV4-1; clone_size: few; j_call: TRBJ2-5; d_call: TRBD1; cdr3_nt: TGCGCCAGCAGCCAAGAGGCCGGGACAGTAGACCAAGAGACCCAGTACTTC; cdr3_aa: CASSQEAGTVDQETQYF
v_call: TRBV13; clone_size: few; j_call: TRBJ1-2; d_call: TRBD1; cdr3_nt: TGTGCCAGCAGCTTAGAAACAGGGGGCGCCGGGGGCTACACCTTC; cdr3_aa: CASSLETGGAGGYTF
v_call: TRBV20-1; clone_size: NA; j_call: TRBJ2-3; d_call: TRBD2; cdr3_nt: TGCAGTGCCAGGGGCCTAGCGGGGGGTTCGGCGTATTTT; cdr3_aa: CSARGLAGGSAYF
v_call: TRBV6-5; clone_size: few; j_call: TRBJ1-2; d_call: TRBD1; cdr3_nt: TGTGCCAGCAGTTACTCGTCGCCCTTAACAGGGGCCCCTAACTATGGCTACACCTTC; cdr3_aa: CASSYSSPLTGAPNYGYTF
v_call: TRBV4-3; clone_size: NA; j_call: TRBJ1-2; d_call: NA; cdr3_nt: TGCGCCAGCAGCCAAGCTAACTTCGACTATGGCTACACCTTC; cdr3_aa: CASSQANFDYGYTF
v_call: TRBV6-5; clone_size: few; j_call: TRBJ1-2; d_call: NA; cdr3_nt: TGTGCCAGCGGGTTGGGTAGCTATGGCTACACCTTC; cdr3_aa: CASGLGSYGYTF
v_call: TRBV13; clone_size: NA; j_call: TRBJ2-7; d_call: NA; cdr3_nt: TGTGCCAGCAGTTTGCAGGTCAACGAGCAGTACTTC; cdr3_aa: CASSLQVNEQYF
v_call: TRBV4-2; clone_size: NA; j_call: TRBJ1-2; d_call: NA; cdr3_nt: TGTGCCAGCAGCCAAGATGCCAGCTACAACTATGGCTACACCTTC; cdr3_aa: CASSQDASYNYGYTF
v_call: TRBV29-1; clone_size: NA; j_call: TRBJ2-4; d_call: NA; cdr3_nt: TGCAGCGTTGGTAGGGGTGACATTCAGTACTTC; cdr3_aa: CSVGRGDIQYF
v_call: TRBV7-2; clone_size: few; j_call: TRBJ2-5; d_call: NA; cdr3_nt: TGTGCCAGCAGCTTAGGAGCAACCAGGCCCCAGAGAGAGACCCAGTACTTC; cdr3_aa: CASSLGATRPQRETQYF
v_call: TRBV12-3/TRBV12-4; clone_size: few; j_call: TRBJ2-5; d_call: TRBD1; cdr3_nt: TGTGCCAGCAGTCCCGGGACAGGGGATTTAAGAGAGACCCAGTACTTC; cdr3_aa: CASSPGTGDLRETQYF
v_call: TRBV20-1; clone_size: NA; j_call: TRBJ1-1; d_call: TRBD1; cdr3_nt: TGCAGTGCTAGAGATTGGGGGCAGGGGGACACTGAAGCTTTCTTT; cdr3_aa: CSARDWGQGDTEAFF
v_call: TRBV20-1; clone_size: NA; j_call: TRBJ2-5; d_call: TRBD1; cdr3_nt: TGCAGTGCTGCCGGGGACAGTCAAGAGACCCAGTACTTC; cdr3_aa: CSAAGDSQETQYF
v_call: TRBV20-1; clone_size: few; j_call: TRBJ2-5; d_call: NA; cdr3_nt: TGCAGTGCTCCCCTACGGACAGCTGGAAAGGAGACCCAGTACTTC; cdr3_aa: CSAPLRTAGKETQYF
v_call: TRBV27; clone_size: NA; j_call: TRBJ2-5; d_call: NA; cdr3_nt: TGTGCCAGCAGTGGATCAGGTGTCGGGACCCAGTACTTC; cdr3_aa: CASSGSGVGTQYF
v_call: TRBV6-5; clone_size: few; j_call: TRBJ2-3; d_call: TRBD1; cdr3_nt: TGTGCCAGCTCGGGACAGCAACCTACCCGCACAGATACGCAGTATTTT; cdr3_aa: CASSGQQPTRTDTQYF
v_call: TRBV7-9; clone_size: many; j_call: TRBJ1-2; d_call: NA; cdr3_nt: TGTGCCAGCAGCTTCGGGGGGGCTGCTAACTATGGCTACACCTTC; cdr3_aa: CASSFGGAANYGYTF
v_call: TRBV6-5; clone_size: once; j_call: TRBJ1-1; d_call: NA; cdr3_nt: TGTGCCAGCAGTAGTCACGGAGAACCTGAGGCTTTCTTT; cdr3_aa: CASSSHGEPEAFF
v_call: TRBV12-3/TRBV12-4; clone_size: NA; j_call: TRBJ2-7; d_call: TRBD2; cdr3_nt: TGTGCCAGCAGGGGGGACTACGCCTACGAGCAGTACTTC; cdr3_aa: CASRGDYAYEQYF
v_call: TRBV27; clone_size: NA; j_call: TRBJ2-1; d_call: TRBD2; cdr3_nt: TGTGCCAGCAGTGGGACTAGTTTTGGTGAGCAGTTCTTC; cdr3_aa: CASSGTSFGEQFF
v_call: TRBV4-2; clone_size: NA; j_call: TRBJ1-2; d_call: TRBD1; cdr3_nt: TGTGCCAGCAGCCCTAATCCGGGACAGGACCCCAACTATGGCTACACCTTC; cdr3_aa: CASSPNPGQDPNYGYTF
v_call: TRBV15; clone_size: few; j_call: TRBJ1-5; d_call: NA; cdr3_nt: TGTGCCACCAGCAGCCCCGACCGACAGTTACCCAATCAGCCCCAGCATTTT; cdr3_aa: CATSSPDRQLPNQPQHF
v_call: TRBV27; clone_size: NA; j_call: TRBJ1-5; d_call: NA; cdr3_nt: TGTGCCAGCGGTAGGGGCTATAGCAATCAGCCCCAGCATTTT; cdr3_aa: CASGRGYSNQPQHF
v_call: TRBV12-3/TRBV12-4; clone_size: NA; j_call: TRBJ2-2; d_call: NA; cdr3_nt: TGTGCCAGCAGGGACCTGTACACCGGGGAGCTGTTTTTT; cdr3_aa: CASRDLYTGELFF
v_call: TRBV20-1; clone_size: once; j_call: TRBJ2-1; d_call: NA; cdr3_nt: TGCAGTGCTAGAACCCCCTTCGCGGGCAGCTCCTACAATGAGCAGTTCTTC; cdr3_aa: CSARTPFAGSSYNEQFF
v_call: TRBV7-3; clone_size: once; j_call: TRBJ2-7; d_call: TRBD2; cdr3_nt: TGTGCCAGCAGCTTAAACCAAGCGGGGGGAATGAATGAGCAGTACTTC; cdr3_aa: CASSLNQAGGMNEQYF
v_call: TRBV18; clone_size: few; j_call: TRBJ2-7; d_call: NA; cdr3_nt: TGTGCCAGCTCACTACCGGGGATGCGCGAGCAGTACTTC; cdr3_aa: CASSLPGMREQYF
v_call: TRBV27; clone_size: few; j_call: TRBJ2-1; d_call: TRBD2; cdr3_nt: TGTGCCAGCAGGGGGAGCGGGGGGCCCTACAATGAGCAGTTCTTC; cdr3_aa: CASRGSGGPYNEQFF
v_call: TRBV6-2/TRBV6-3; clone_size: NA; j_call: TRBJ2-7; d_call: TRBD1; cdr3_nt: TGTGCCAGCAGTTACGACCATACAGGGGTATACGAGCAGTACTTC; cdr3_aa: CASSYDHTGVYEQYF
v_call: TRBV7-9; clone_size: NA; j_call: TRBJ2-1; d_call: TRBD2; cdr3_nt: TGTGCCAGCAGCCCTTCTAGCGGGGGGGAGTACAATGAGCAGTTCTTC; cdr3_aa: CASSPSSGGEYNEQFF
v_call: TRBV29-1; clone_size: NA; j_call: TRBJ2-4; d_call: NA; cdr3_nt: TGCAGCGTTTTGGAGGGGGCCAAAAACATTCAGTACTTC; cdr3_aa: CSVLEGAKNIQYF
v_call: TRBV6-1; clone_size: NA; j_call: TRBJ2-7; d_call: TRBD1; cdr3_nt: TGTGCCAGCAGTGGCCGGGACAGGGGCCTCTTTAGCTCCTACGAGCAGTACTTC; cdr3_aa: CASSGRDRGLFSSYEQYF
v_call: TRBV20-1; clone_size: NA; j_call: TRBJ1-6; d_call: TRBD1; cdr3_nt: TGCAGTGCTAGAGAAGGGACAGGACGCAATTCACCCCTCCACTTT; cdr3_aa: CSAREGTGRNSPLHF
v_call: TRBV5-1; clone_size: NA; j_call: TRBJ2-5; d_call: TRBD1; cdr3_nt: TGCGCCAGCAGCTTGAGCACAGGGGATGGGGGGACCCAGTACTTC; cdr3_aa: CASSLSTGDGGTQYF
v_call: TRBV4-1; clone_size: NA; j_call: TRBJ2-5; d_call: TRBD1; cdr3_nt: TGCGCCAGCAACCGCCCAACAGGGGGCGCGGAGACCCAGTACTTC; cdr3_aa: CASNRPTGGAETQYF
v_call: TRBV12-3/TRBV12-4; clone_size: NA; j_call: TRBJ2-2; d_call: TRBD1; cdr3_nt: TGTGCCAGCACCGAAAGCAGGGGGCCGGACACCGGGGAGCTGTTTTTT; cdr3_aa: CASTESRGPDTGELFF
v_call: TRBV7-6; clone_size: NA; j_call: TRBJ2-1; d_call: NA; cdr3_nt: TGTGCCAGCAGCGCATTTGCCGGGGAAGGTTCCTACAATGAGCAGTTCTTC; cdr3_aa: CASSAFAGEGSYNEQFF
v_call: TRBV6-2/TRBV6-3; clone_size: NA; j_call: TRBJ2-1; d_call: TRBD1; cdr3_nt: TGTGCCAGCAGTAGGACAGGGATCTACGAGCAGTTCTTC; cdr3_aa: CASSRTGIYEQFF
v_call: TRBV2; clone_size: NA; j_call: TRBJ1-5; d_call: NA; cdr3_nt: TGTGCCAGCAGTGGGGGGAATCGCAATCAGCCCCAGCATTTT; cdr3_aa: CASSGGNRNQPQHF
v_call: TRBV7-2; clone_size: NA; j_call: TRBJ2-5; d_call: NA; cdr3_nt: TGTGCCAGCAGCTTAGTATCGCAGGGCGGGCCAGAGACCCAGTACTTC; cdr3_aa: CASSLVSQGGPETQYF